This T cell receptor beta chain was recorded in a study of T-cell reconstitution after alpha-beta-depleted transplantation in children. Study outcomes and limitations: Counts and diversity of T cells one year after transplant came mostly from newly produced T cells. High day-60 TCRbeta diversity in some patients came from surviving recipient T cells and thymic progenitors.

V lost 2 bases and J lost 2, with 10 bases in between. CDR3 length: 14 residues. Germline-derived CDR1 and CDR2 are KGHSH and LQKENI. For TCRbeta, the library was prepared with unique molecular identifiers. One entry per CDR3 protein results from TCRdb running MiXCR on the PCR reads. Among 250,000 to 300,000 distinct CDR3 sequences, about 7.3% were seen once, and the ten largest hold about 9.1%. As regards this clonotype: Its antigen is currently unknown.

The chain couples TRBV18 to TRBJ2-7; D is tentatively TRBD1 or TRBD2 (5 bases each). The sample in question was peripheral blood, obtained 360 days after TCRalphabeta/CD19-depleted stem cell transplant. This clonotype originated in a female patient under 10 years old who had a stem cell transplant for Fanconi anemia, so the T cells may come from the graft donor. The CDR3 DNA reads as TGTGCCAGCTCACCAGTTGGGACCGCCTACGAGCAGTACTTC. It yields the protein CASSPVGTAYEQYF.